Below are 21 T cell receptor beta chains sequenced from a single sample in a study of blood T cell repertoires in COVID-19. Measured with immunoSEQ multiplex PCR; TCRdb has only the in-frame clones, and not every one. The table includes some 70,000 clones, approximately 90% detected once. Source material: PBMCs or T cells enriched from blood (not recorded which). The source of these receptors is a woman in her thirties or forties who had recovered from COVID-19.

V is TRBV5-6 and J is TRBJ2-7; D unresolved. V lost 4 bases to trimming and J lost 5 bases, with 7 bases between them. The CDR3 runs 11 residues. Germline lookup yields CDR1 SGHDT and CDR2 YYEEEE. This CDR3 reads CASSRINEQYF. CDR3 nucleotide sequence: TGTGCCAGCAGCCGTATAAACGAGCAGTACTTC.

The chain carries TRBV3-1 (or the pseudogene TRBV3-2) and TRBJ2-3, with TRBD2 identical over 9 bases. This CDR3 region has 15 residues. Trimming at V came to 4 bases and at J to 2 bases, leaving 4 bases not matched to a gene. Germline assignment: CDR1 LGHDT and CDR2 YNNKEL (reference sequence). CDR3 coding DNA: TGTGCCAGCAGCCCGATAGCGGGGGCCACAGATACGCAGTATTTT. Translation gives CASSPIAGATDTQYF.

This chain uses TRBV5-8 with TRBJ1-6; possibly TRBD1 for D (6 bases). The CDR3 spans 16 residues. The germline CDR1 and CDR2 sequences are SGHTS and YDEGEE. Trimming pared 4 bases from V and 11 bases from J, leaving 22 bases between. The CDR3 nucleotides are TGTGCCAGCAGCGTGGGTCACCGGGGGGCCTTTCCACCCCTCCACTTT. Translated: CASSVGHRGAFPPLHF.

This clone was found a few times. In nucleotides, the CDR3 is TGTGCCAGCAGCCCCGGAAGGGATAGCGACGAGCAGTACTTC. It encodes CASSPGRDSDEQYF. This chain joins TRBV6-4 and TRBJ2-7, with TRBD2 as a possible D gene (5 bases). With 6 bases removed from V and 5 bases from J, the gap between germline ends came to 17 bases. CDR3 length: 14 amino acids. Germline-derived CDR1 and CDR2 are MRHNA and SNTAGT.

The chain recombines TRBV27 with TRBJ2-3; TRBD2 matches at 8 bases. Trimming at V came to 7 bases and at J to 7 bases, leaving 10 bases not matched to a gene. CDR1 is MNHEY, CDR2 SMNVEV, per germline (reference sequence). This CDR3 contains 14 residues. The CDR3 region has the DNA TGTGCCAGCACCTCTACGGGACTAGGGCATACGCAGTATTTT. Encoded protein: CASTSTGLGHTQYF.

The chain joins TRBV18 to TRBJ1-5, with D unclear. The germline CDR1 and CDR2 sequences are KGHSH and LQKENI. The length of the CDR3 is 14 residues. Trimming removed 3 bases from V and 3 bases from J, with 9 bases in between. CDR3 coding DNA: TGTGCCAGCTCACCTTTGCAGGTCAATCAGCCCCAGCATTTT. Translated, it gives CASSPLQVNQPQHF.

The V gene is TRBV3-1 (or the pseudogene TRBV3-2), the J gene TRBJ1-3; D might be TRBD1 (6 bases). CDR1 is LGHDT and CDR2 is YNNKEL in the germline V gene (reference sequence). This CDR3 contains 15 residues. V was trimmed by 0 bases and J by 7 bases, leaving 13 bases between them. The chain's CDR3 is CASSQEGLGANTIYF. DNA of the CDR3: TGTGCCAGCAGCCAAGAAGGTCTGGGGGCGAACACCATATATTTT.

The DNA of the CDR3 is TGTGCCAGGAGACTAGCGGCGAACACCGGGGAGCTGTTTTTT. Encoded protein: CARRLAANTGELFF. V is TRBV5-8 and J is TRBJ2-2; 9 bases line up with TRBD2. Germline lookup yields CDR1 SGHTS and CDR2 YDEGEE. This CDR3 spans 14 amino acids. Trimming took 8 bases from V and 0 from J; bases not matched to a gene: 2. Complete variable domain (other parts from reference TRBV5-8 and TRBJ2-2): EAGVTQSPTHLIKTRGQQATLRCSPISGHTSVYWYQQALGLGLQFLLWYDEGEERNRGNFPPRFSGRQFPNYSSELNVNALELEDSALYLCARRLAANTGELFFGEGSRLTVL.

This sequence joins TRBV6-6 and TRBJ1-2, with 10 bases lining up with TRBD1. Germline V gives CDR1 MNHNY, CDR2 SVGAGI (reference sequence). The junction had 9 bases not matched to a gene; V was cut back by 6 bases and J by 2 bases. This CDR3 contains 16 residues. The CDR3 sequence: CASRTQTGGINYGYTF. In DNA, the CDR3 is TGTGCCAGCAGGACTCAGACAGGGGGCATAAACTATGGCTACACCTTC.

The V gene is TRBV5-4, the J gene TRBJ1-6; no clear D gene. V lost 4 bases, J lost 2 bases, and 7 bases lay in between. CDR3 length: 14 residues. Germline-derived CDR1 and CDR2 are SGHNT and YYREEE (reference sequence). CDR3 protein: CASSPSTYNSPLHF. CDR3 nucleotide sequence: TGTGCCAGCAGCCCGAGTACCTATAATTCACCCCTCCACTTT.

The V call is TRBV6-6, the J call TRBJ1-3; perhaps TRBD1 as D (6 bases). The CDR3 has 17 amino acids. The germline CDR1 and CDR2 sequences are MNHNY and SVGAGI (reference sequence). V dropped 5 bases and J dropped 0 bases, with 17 bases sitting between them. CDR3 sequence (DNA): TGTGCCAGCAGTCCCCTCAGACAGGTCCGCTCTGGAAACACCATATATTTT. This gives the protein CASSPLRQVRSGNTIYF.

The chain is built from TRBV14 and TRBJ1-2, with D hard to call. CDR1 is SGHDN, CDR2 FVKESK, per germline. With 0 bases removed from V and 4 bases from J, the gap between germline ends came to 6 bases. The CDR3 consists of 13 residues. The CDR3 DNA is TGTGCCAGCAGCCAAGACCTTCTCTATGGCTACACCTTC. It codes for CASSQDLLYGYTF.

This clone came up a few times. This chain links TRBV5-1 with TRBJ2-1; possible D gene TRBD1, 5 bases. Germline V CDR1 and CDR2: SGHRS, YFSETQ. Trimming left V 2 bases short and J 2 bases short, with 8 bases between. The CDR3 is made up of 14 amino acids. The CDR3 DNA is TGCGCCAGCAGCTTCGTGGGGCCCTACAATGAGCAGTTCTTC. Translated: CASSFVGPYNEQFF.

This clone has just a few counts. The rearrangement uses TRBV2 and TRBJ1-3; possibly TRBD1 for D (5 bases). The CDR3 length is 15 residues. The germline V gene has CDR1 SNHLY and CDR2 FYNNEI. Trimming shortened V by 7 bases and J by 3 bases, and 16 bases separated the two germline ends. CDR3: CASTSRGSGGNTIYF. CDR3 sequence (DNA): TGTGCCAGCACATCGCGGGGGTCTGGTGGAAACACCATATATTTT.

This clone was counted between two and nine times. The chain joins TRBV27 to TRBJ2-4; 8 bases line up with TRBD1. The trim removed 2 bases at V and 8 bases at J, leaving 5 bases unmatched. This CDR3 has 14 amino acids. From germline, CDR1 is MNHEY and CDR2 SMNVEV (reference sequence). The CDR3 DNA reads TGTGCCAGCAGTTTAGGCAGGGGGCTTGACATTCAGTACTTC. It encodes CASSLGRGLDIQYF.

Written as DNA, the CDR3 is TGTGCCAGCAGCTTGGAGGGAGAGAACACTGAAGCTTTCTTT. As protein: CASSLEGENTEAFF. The genes are TRBV5-6 and TRBJ1-1; no reliable D call. This CDR3 has 14 amino acids. Per the germline V gene, CDR1 is SGHDT and CDR2 is YYEEEE. V was pared by 0 bases and J by 1 base, with 7 bases between.

The CDR3 reads CASSPGTVGNEKLFF. CDR3 in DNA: TGTGCCAGCAGTCCTGGGACAGTGGGTAATGAAAAACTGTTTTTT. The chain recombines TRBV28 with TRBJ1-4, with TRBD1 matching 7 bases. The V segment lost 5 bases and the J segment 4 bases; nucleotides outside the gene matches: 7. The CDR3 totals 15 residues. The V gene's germline CDR1 is MDHEN and CDR2 SYDVKM. Full variable domain (remainder filled in from reference TRBV28 and TRBJ1-4): DVKVTQSSRYLVKRTGEKVFLECVQDMDHENMFWYRQDPGLGLRLIYFSYDVKMKEKGDIPEGYSVSREKKERFSLILESASTNQTSMYLCASSPGTVGNEKLFFGSGTQLSVL.

The chain joins TRBV13 to TRBJ1-3; 8 bases match TRBD1. The CDR3 loop spans 15 amino acids. Germline CDR1 reads PRHDT; CDR2 reads FYEKMQ (reference sequence). Unmatched junction bases numbered 7, after V lost 5 bases and J lost 4 bases. The CDR3 sequence: CASSLRTGTGNTIYF. The CDR3 coding sequence is TGTGCCAGCAGCCTCCGGACAGGGACGGGAAACACCATATATTTT.

This clone appeared a few times. This chain connects TRBV4-1 to TRBJ1-3; TRBD1 matches 9 bases. The CDR3 length is 15 residues. Losses at the gene ends were 4 bases for V and 4 bases for J; bases not matched to a gene: 5. Germline V gives CDR1 MGHRA, CDR2 YSYEKL. The CDR3 DNA reads as TGCGCCAGCAGCCCGGGACAGGGTGGCGGAAACACCATATATTTT. Protein product: CASSPGQGGGNTIYF.

This clone was detected only a few times. V gene TRBV6-1 combines with J gene TRBJ1-3, with TRBD1 identical over 8 bases. The CDR3 runs to 18 residues. CDR1 is MNHNS and CDR2 is SASEGT in the germline V gene. After removal of 2 bases from V and 4 bases from J, the junction contained 13 bases not matched to a gene. The CDR3 protein is CASSERTGKYVGGNTIYF. Here the CDR3 DNA reads TGTGCCAGCAGTGAACGGACAGGGAAGTATGTGGGAGGAAACACCATATATTTT.

The chain employs TRBV12-3 or TRBV12-4 and TRBJ1-1; no reliable D call. This CDR3 has 13 residues. Between the trimmed V and J ends, which lost 3 bases and 3 bases, there was a span of 8 bases. Here the CDR3 reads CASSLRVDTEAFF. The CDR3 DNA follows: TGTGCCAGCAGTTTGCGGGTTGACACTGAAGCTTTCTTT.